Each of the 32 T cell receptor beta chains below was sequenced from the same sample in a study of monozygotic twins with inflammatory bowel disease. For each CDR3 protein, TCRdb gives one entry from its re-call of the 5' RACE reads, without DNA. Found here are around 380,000 distinct CDR3 sequences; the top ten clones hold 2% to 3%. The sample comprised blood. The origin of the receptors is a human donor with ulcerative colitis or Crohn's disease, or a healthy co-twin of an affected twin (not recorded which).

The rearrangement links TRBV15 to TRBJ1-1; TCRdb reports TRBD1, a call that lacks DNA to check it against. CDR3 length: 14 residues. The V gene's germline CDR1 is LNHNV and CDR2 YYDKDF (reference sequence). The CDR3 is CATRPTAGHTEAFF. Full variable domain (outside the CDR3, taken from reference TRBV15 and TRBJ1-1): DAMVIQNPRYQVTQFGKPVTLSCSQTLNHNVMYWYQQKSSQAPKLLFHYYDKDFNNEADTPDNFQSRRPNTSFCFLDIRSPGLGDTAMYLCATRPTAGHTEAFFGQGTRLTVV.

The chain carries TRBV10-3 and TRBJ1-1. The CDR3 is 16 residues long. The germline V gene has CDR1 ENHRY and CDR2 SYGVKD. The CDR3 spells CAIRTTRGDLNTEAFF.

The chain carries TRBV3-1 and TRBJ2-3; lacking DNA, the TRBD1 call made by TCRdb goes unchecked. The germline gives CDR1 LGHDT, CDR2 YNNKEL (reference sequence). The CDR3 is 15 amino acids. The CDR3 is CASSRDPASTDTQYF.

The chain combines TRBV5-1 with TRBJ2-3; TCRdb's D call of TRBD2 is untestable without DNA. The CDR3 has 17 residues. Germline CDR1 is SGHRS and CDR2 is YFSETQ. CDR3 in amino acids: CASSLAPLAGEGDTQYF.

The chain uses TRBV7-8 and TRBJ1-1; TCRdb's D call, TRBD1, is unchecked because there is no DNA. Germline V gene lookup returns CDR1 SGHVS and CDR2 FQNEAQ. The CDR3 totals 17 residues. The CDR3: CASSLRPQGGGYTEAFF.

The rearrangement links TRBV6-5 to TRBJ2-2. From germline, CDR1 is MNHEY and CDR2 SVGAGI. The CDR3 is 15 residues long. CDR3 sequence: CASSLMGIDTGELFF.

The chain employs TRBV7-2 and TRBJ2-1; no DNA is available, so the TRBD2 call from TCRdb remains unchecked. The CDR3 sequence is 16 residues long. In germline, CDR1 is SGHTA, CDR2 FQGNSA. The CDR3 loop is CASSLEASGGKGEQFF.

This chain joins TRBV5-6 and TRBJ2-5; TCRdb's assignment of TRBD2 cannot be checked, as there is no DNA. The germline V gene has CDR1 SGHDT and CDR2 YYEEEE. CDR3 size: 18 residues. CDR3: CASSLGLAGGPSGETQYF. The full variable domain, completed using reference TRBV5-6 and TRBJ2-5, is DAGVTQSPTHLIKTRGQQVTLRCSPKSGHDTVSWYQQALGQGPQFIFQYYEEEERQRGNFPDRFSGHQFPNYSSELNVNALLLGDSALYLCASSLGLAGGPSGETQYFGPGTRLLVL.

The gene calls are TRBV29-1 and TRBJ1-2; the D call of TRBD1 rests on TCRdb alone, since no DNA is present to check it. The CDR3 sequence is 15 residues long. Germline V lookup: CDR1 SQVTM, CDR2 ANQGSEA. The CDR3 loop is CSAAGLLQGNYGYTF.

This chain uses TRBV30 with TRBJ1-2. The CDR3 is 11 residues long. Germline assignment: CDR1 GTSNPN and CDR2 SVGIG (reference sequence). The CDR3: CAWNLDYGYTF.

This sequence joins TRBV5-6 and TRBJ1-6; the TCRdb D gene call, TRBD1, has no DNA to confirm it. This CDR3 is 15 amino acids long. Germline CDR1 is SGHDT and CDR2 is YYEEEE. The CDR3 reads CASSLLSGQHSPLHF.

The CDR3 reads CATSDGPEYEQYF. The rearrangement joins TRBV24-1 to TRBJ2-7; the TCRdb call, TRBD2, lacks DNA for checking. Germline V gene data show CDR1 as KGHDR and CDR2 as SFDVKD. The CDR3 is 13 residues long.

The V gene is TRBV20-1, the J gene TRBJ2-7; TCRdb calls TRBD1, which cannot be checked without DNA. The V gene's germline CDR1 is DFQATT and CDR2 SNEGSKA (reference sequence). The CDR3 loop spans 16 amino acids. Here the CDR3 reads CSASKAQRDTLWEQYF.

This chain joins TRBV27 and TRBJ1-6. Germline CDR1 reads MNHEY; CDR2 reads SMNVEV (reference sequence). This CDR3 has 15 residues. The CDR3 loop reads CASGRGGTRNSPLHF.

The chain carries TRBV3-1 and TRBJ1-2. CDR3 length: 14 residues. From germline, CDR1 is LGHDT and CDR2 YNNKEL (reference sequence). This chain's CDR3 is CASSPSTDTRGYTF.

CDR3: CASSPMGFSYEQYF. The chain has TRBV19 and TRBJ2-7. The CDR3 has 14 amino acids. Germline V gene lookup returns CDR1 LNHDA and CDR2 SQIVND (reference sequence).

This chain links TRBV29-1 with TRBJ1-1; the D call from TCRdb, TRBD1, cannot be confirmed without DNA. This CDR3 has 13 amino acids. The germline V gene has CDR1 SQVTM and CDR2 ANQGSEA. This CDR3 is CSVEKGMNTEAFF.

V gene TRBV3-1 combines with J gene TRBJ2-5; TCRdb's D call, TRBD1, is unchecked because there is no DNA. The CDR3 runs to 15 residues. The germline gives CDR1 LGHDT, CDR2 YNNKEL (reference sequence). The CDR3: CASSQDPPGKGTQYF.

The CDR3 loop is CASSHRWKNEQYF. This chain connects TRBV3-1 to TRBJ2-7. This CDR3 has 13 residues. Germline V CDR1 and CDR2: LGHDT, YNNKEL (reference sequence).

This rearrangement joins TRBV6-5 to TRBJ1-1. This CDR3 has 12 residues. Germline lookup yields CDR1 MNHEY and CDR2 SVGAGI. This CDR3 is CASYSVNTEAFF.

The chain carries TRBV12-3 or TRBV12-4 and TRBJ2-5. The CDR3 runs to 15 residues. CDR3 in amino acids: CASSLARPFQETQYF.

The chain couples TRBV7-2 to TRBJ1-1; TCRdb calls TRBD1, which cannot be checked without DNA. The CDR3 has 17 amino acids. Germline CDR1 is SGHTA and CDR2 is FQGNSA. CDR3 loop: CASSLESRGAGDTEAFF.

This chain uses TRBV5-1 with TRBJ2-4; TCRdb outputs TRBD1, but without DNA this stays unchecked. The CDR3 extends over 15 amino acids. Germline V gene data show CDR1 as SGHRS and CDR2 as YFSETQ. The CDR3 reads CASSPLGGAKNIQYF.

The chain recombines TRBV11-2 with TRBJ2-6; without DNA, the TCRdb call of TRBD2 cannot be checked. The CDR3 covers 18 residues. The germline gives CDR1 SGHAT, CDR2 FQNNGV. CDR3 sequence reads: CASSLGTSGYSGANVLTF.

This chain connects TRBV15 to TRBJ1-1. The CDR3 is 12 amino acids. Germline V lookup: CDR1 LNHNV, CDR2 YYDKDF (reference sequence). The CDR3 spells CATSKGSSEAFF.

The chain has TRBV5-1 and TRBJ2-4. Germline V gene data show CDR1 as SGHRS and CDR2 as YFSETQ. The CDR3 extends over 13 amino acids. This CDR3 reads CASSLLLDSIQYF.

This chain joins TRBV5-6 and TRBJ1-2. The CDR3 runs to 14 residues. CDR1 and CDR2 from the germline V gene are SGHDT and YYEEEE. The CDR3 sequence is CASSLGLGNYGYTF.

The rearrangement links TRBV12-3 or TRBV12-4 to TRBJ2-2; TCRdb's D call, TRBD1, is unchecked because there is no DNA. The CDR3 has 15 residues. CDR3 amino acids: CASNPGQPNTGELFF.

The chain links TRBV20-1 to TRBJ1-2; there is no DNA to check the TCRdb D call of TRBD1. CDR1 is DFQATT, CDR2 SNEGSKA, per germline (reference sequence). The CDR3 consists of 14 residues. Here the CDR3 reads CSASSGGIRYGYTF.

V is TRBV12-3 or TRBV12-4 and J is TRBJ1-5. The CDR3 loop spans 15 amino acids. CDR3 protein: CASSLKGYSNQPQHF.

The rearrangement joins TRBV25-1 to TRBJ2-3; lacking DNA, the TRBD1 call made by TCRdb goes unchecked. The CDR3 length is 16 residues. Germline lookup yields CDR1 MGHDK and CDR2 SYGVNS. CDR3: CASSGGDTGFTDTQYF. Together with reference TRBV25-1 and TRBJ2-3, the CDR3 gives the full variable domain: EADIYQTPRYLVIGTGKKITLECSQTMGHDKMYWYQQDPGMELHLIHYSYGVNSTEKGDLSSESTVSRIRTEHFPLTLESARPSHTSQYLCASSGGDTGFTDTQYFGPGTRLTVL.

This rearrangement joins TRBV13 to TRBJ2-7; the D gene TCRdb calls, TRBD2, cannot be checked with no DNA. The CDR3 loop spans 14 amino acids. The V gene's germline CDR1 is PRHDT and CDR2 FYEKMQ (reference sequence). The CDR3 loop is CASSFWTSGYEQYF.